Each of the 21 T cell receptor beta chains below was sequenced from the same sample in a study of regulatory T cells in long-lasting Graves disease. Time point indicated: newly diagnosed GD, antithyroid drugs for less than 3 months. PBMC RNA was the source of the TCR library. iRepertoire HTBI primers and Arm-PCR of CDR3 regions built TCR beta libraries. MiXCR was run by TCRdb on the multiplex PCR reads, yielding one entry per CDR3 protein. The repertoire consists of some 410,000 distinct CDR3 sequences, with 16% occurring once and the leading ten covering roughly 10%. The same data also went into a second study, on T cells in Graves' hyperthyroidism and ophthalmopathy.

Source: peripheral blood mononuclear cells (PBMCs), taken at new diagnosis, from a patient treated with antithyroid drugs. The receptors stem from a woman in her thirties with Graves disease.

This clonotype was picked up a small number of times. The gene calls are TRBV29-1 and TRBJ2-7, with TRBD2 identical over 13 bases. Germline loops: CDR1 SQVTM, CDR2 ANQGSEA. The CDR3 sequence is 14 residues long. V lost 6 bases, J lost 5 bases, and 7 bases stayed unmatched. CDR3 in amino acids: CSVRGLAGRHEQYF. CDR3 bases: TGCAGCGTCCGGGGACTAGCGGGACGACACGAGCAGTACTTC.

This clonotype has a count of ten or more. The chain is built from TRBV24-1 and TRBJ2-3; D unclear. The CDR3 runs 14 residues. Trimming shortened V by 0 bases and J by 4 bases, and 7 bases separated the two germline ends. Germline V lookup: CDR1 KGHDR, CDR2 SFDVKD. Here the CDR3 DNA reads TGTGCCACCAGTGATTTGCCGAGTCCAGATACGCAGTATTTT. It specifies CATSDLPSPDTQYF.

The chain has TRBV29-1 and TRBJ1-4; D gene unclear. V lost 5 bases and J 4 bases, leaving 5 bases between the germline ends. The CDR3 loop spans 11 amino acids. Germline loops: CDR1 SQVTM, CDR2 ANQGSEA. CDR3 loop: CSVRLNEKLFF. As DNA, the CDR3 is TGCAGCGTTCGCCTTAATGAAAAACTGTTTTTT.

This clonotype showed up many times. J is TRBJ2-3 and V is TRBV20-1; 10 bases are shared with TRBD2. CDR1 DFQATT and CDR2 SNEGSKA come from the germline V gene (reference sequence). The J segment lost 5 bases and the V segment lost 6 bases, leaving 11 bases of the junction unmatched. The CDR3 spans 15 residues. CDR3: CSAPVAGGLGDTQYF. Written as DNA, the CDR3 is TGCAGTGCCCCGGTAGCGGGAGGTCTAGGAGATACGCAGTATTTT.

This clonotype was counted at least ten times. The chain links TRBV6-5 to TRBJ2-1; D gene ambiguous. The CDR3 covers 18 residues. Germline CDR1 is MNHEY and CDR2 is SVGAGI. V was trimmed by 0 bases and J by 4 bases, leaving 19 bases between them. CDR3 DNA: TGTGCCAGCAGTTACTCTTTGGGTATGCGGCCCGCTTACAATGAGCAGTTCTTC. Translated, it gives CASSYSLGMRPAYNEQFF.

Ten or more counts support this clonotype. V gene TRBV20-1 combines with J gene TRBJ2-1; 7 bases map to TRBD2. Germline loops: CDR1 DFQATT, CDR2 SNEGSKA (reference sequence). Trimming removed 7 bases from V and 8 bases from J; junction bases left unmatched: 8. This CDR3 region has 12 residues. The CDR3 region is CSGEGHFDEQFF. The CDR3, as DNA: TGCAGTGGGGAGGGCCATTTCGATGAGCAGTTCTTC.

This clonotype was counted many times. The CDR3 coding sequence is TGTGCCAGCAGTTTTTCGACAACCGGAGACGAAGCTTTCTTT. It is translated as CASSFSTTGDEAFF. The V gene is TRBV12-3 or TRBV12-4, the J gene TRBJ1-1; unclear D gene. This CDR3 is built from 14 residues. Trimming shortened V by 3 bases and J by 8 bases, and 16 bases separated the two germline ends.

This clonotype has a count of ten or more. V gene TRBV6-1 combines with J gene TRBJ1-3, with a possible D match to TRBD1 (5 bases). Trimming shortened V by 7 bases and J by 0 bases, and 25 bases separated the two germline ends. Germline-derived CDR1 and CDR2 are MNHNS and SASEGT. This CDR3 spans 19 amino acids. CDR3 loop: CASIPKRGRPFSSGNTIYF. The CDR3 DNA reads as TGTGCCAGCATCCCGAAACGGGGACGGCCTTTCAGCTCTGGAAACACCATATATTTT.

This clonotype was counted between two and nine times. The chain uses TRBV29-1 and TRBJ2-1; a weak D match, TRBD2 (6 bases). Trimming pared 1 base from V and 15 bases from J, leaving 13 bases between. Germline loops: CDR1 SQVTM, CDR2 ANQGSEA. The CDR3 length is 11 residues. For the CDR3, the DNA is TGCAGCGTTGAAGTTAGCGGACATCGGTTCTTC. Encoded protein: CSVEVSGHRFF.

This clonotype appeared a few times. The chain has TRBV28 and TRBJ2-7, with D hard to call. The CDR3 covers 15 residues. Trimming left V 6 bases short and J 0 bases short, with 15 bases between. Germline V gene lookup returns CDR1 MDHEN and CDR2 SYDVKM. The CDR3 loop reads CASSLSRPSSYEQYF. CDR3 in DNA: TGTGCCAGCAGCCTCAGCCGCCCGAGCTCCTACGAGCAGTACTTC.

This clonotype was counted ten times or more. The V call is TRBV20-1, the J call TRBJ2-1; TRBD2 matches at 12 bases. Germline V CDR1 and CDR2: DFQATT, SNEGSKA (reference sequence). The CDR3 consists of 16 residues. After removal of 4 bases from V and 6 bases from J, the junction contained 10 bases not matched to a gene. CDR3 amino acids: CSATRLAGVIVNEQFF. The CDR3 nucleotides are TGCAGTGCTACGCGACTAGCGGGAGTTATCGTCAATGAGCAGTTCTTC.

As for this clonotype: Since a far larger clone is one base different, this is likely a read error. The V gene is TRBV6-2 or TRBV6-3, the J gene TRBJ1-1; no clear D. Trimming pared 6 bases from V and 8 bases from J, leaving 16 bases between. Germline V gene sequence: CDR1 MNHEY, CDR2 SVGEGT. The CDR3 spans 13 residues. The chain's CDR3 is CASRPTDTAEAFF. The CDR3 DNA follows: TGTGCCAGCAGGCCCACGGATACAGCCGAAGCTTTCTTT.

The chain carries TRBV20-1 and TRBJ2-7; 10 bases are shared with TRBD1. The CDR3 covers 14 residues. Germline V gene sequence: CDR1 DFQATT, CDR2 SNEGSKA (reference sequence). V dropped 2 bases and J dropped 2; count of bases not matched to a gene: 3. The CDR3 region has the DNA TGCAGTGCTAGACCAGGGACAGGGGCCTACGAGCAGTACTTC. Its protein is CSARPGTGAYEQYF.

This clonotype was found many times. The chain couples TRBV7-2 to TRBJ2-7; TRBD2 agrees at 11 bases. CDR3 length equals 17 residues. With V trimmed by 1 base and J by 4 bases, 9 bases remained unmatched. Germline V lookup: CDR1 SGHTA, CDR2 FQGNSA. The CDR3 is CASSLVLAGGGLYEQYF. The CDR3 nucleotides are TGTGCCAGCAGCTTAGTCCTAGCGGGAGGAGGTCTTTACGAGCAGTACTTC.

The chain employs TRBV10-3 and TRBJ1-4; D is perhaps TRBD1 (6 bases). Germline V gives CDR1 ENHRY, CDR2 SYGVKD. CDR3 length: 13 amino acids. Trimming removed 8 bases at V and 5 bases at J, with 12 bases between. The CDR3: CAISDRKNEKLFF. CDR3 in DNA: TGTGCCATCTCGGACAGAAAGAATGAAAAACTGTTTTTT.

This clonotype was picked up many times. The CDR3 DNA sequence: TGCGCCAGCAGCCAAGTTTCTCGTGCAAGGAGCGGTGAGACCCAGTACTTC. Encoded protein: CASSQVSRARSGETQYF. The genes are TRBV4-1 and TRBJ2-5; weak D call: TRBD2 (5 bases). The CDR3 has 17 residues. Trimming took off 1 base at V and 5 bases at J, with 20 bases between the two ends. Per germline, CDR1 MGHRA and CDR2 YSYEKL.

This clonotype occurred many times. The rearrangement links TRBV18 to TRBJ2-7, with D unclear. V was pared by 0 bases and J by 6 bases, with 15 bases between. The CDR3 contains 15 residues. Looked up from germline, CDR1 is KGHSH and CDR2 is LQKENI. Here the CDR3 reads CASSPPGLPGSEQYF. Here the CDR3 DNA reads TGTGCCAGCTCACCACCTGGTCTCCCCGGTTCCGAGCAGTACTTC.

This clonotype occurred many times. The chain combines TRBV28 with TRBJ1-1; D remains ambiguous. Germline-derived CDR1 and CDR2 are MDHEN and SYDVKM. Between the trimmed V and J ends, which lost 5 bases and 0 bases, there was a span of 13 bases. The CDR3 has 15 amino acids. CDR3 DNA sequence: TGTGCCAGCAGTGTCCCCGGGATGCTGAACACTGAAGCTTTCTTT. Its translation is CASSVPGMLNTEAFF.

This clonotype has a handful of counts. This rearrangement joins TRBV5-1 to TRBJ2-2, with D possibly being TRBD2 (5 bases). V was clipped by 4 bases and J by 13 bases, with 14 bases between them. Germline CDR1 is SGHRS and CDR2 is YFSETQ. This CDR3 has 12 amino acids. In nucleotides, the CDR3 is TGCGCCAGCAGCCTGGCGGGTCAACTGCTGTTTTTT. Protein sequence: CASSLAGQLLFF.

This clonotype was seen at least ten times. The gene calls are TRBV7-9 and TRBJ1-5; D is ambiguous. Deletions cut 1 base from V and 4 bases from J, with 8 bases between. The CDR3 is 14 residues long. Germline CDR1 and CDR2: SEHNR and FQNEAQ (reference sequence). CDR3: CASSLEGPNQPQHF. The DNA of the CDR3 is TGTGCCAGCAGCTTAGAAGGACCTAATCAGCCCCAGCATTTT.

This clonotype came up a few times. The chain employs TRBV6-1 and TRBJ2-1; no clear D gene. V was shortened by 8 bases and J by 0 bases, with 17 bases between the two germline ends. Per the germline V gene, CDR1 is MNHNS and CDR2 is SASEGT. This CDR3 region has 16 residues. As DNA, the CDR3 is TGTGCCAGCGCCCCCACAATCGGGTCCTCCTACAATGAGCAGTTCTTC. It yields the protein CASAPTIGSSYNEQFF.